This is a list of T cell receptor beta chains from one sample in a study of shared clonotypes between healthy human individuals. The table came from immunoSEQ multiplex PCR; TCRdb's copy has only in-frame clones and leaves some out. The sample contains some 2 million clones, about 95% of which appear only once. Sequencing used naive CD8+ T cells sorted from blood. The receptors come from a man aged 18 to 30 in good health. The CDR3 runs from the conserved cysteine through the conserved F or W. A D gene is named only where the DNA matches it firmly. Expanded clones get a size class; other rows say once, few or many, or leave the size out.

j_call v_call d_call clone_size cdr3_nt cdr3_aa
TRBJ2-7 TRBV11-3 - - TGTGCCAGCAGCTTAGGAGGGGACTACGAGCAGTACTTC CASSLGGDYEQYF
TRBJ2-7 TRBV7-6 - - TGTGCCAGCAGCTTAGAGGGCAGAGCCTACGAGCAGTACTTC CASSLEGRAYEQYF
TRBJ2-7 TRBV10-2 - - TGCGCCAGCAGTCAGGGGCACTCCTACGAGCAGTACTTC CASSQGHSYEQYF
TRBJ2-1 TRBV2 - - TGTGCCAGCAGTGAAGCCCTTAGGGGATTCCAGTTCTTC CASSEALRGFQFF
TRBJ1-2 TRBV4-1 - - TGCGCCAGCAGCGTACGAGTCCCTCGGGGGGCAGAAGGCTACACCTTC CASSVRVPRGAEGYTF
TRBJ2-3 TRBV7-8 TRBD2 once TGTGCCAGCAGCTCTCGACTAGCGGGAGGGCCCTTCACAGATACGCAGTATTTT CASSSRLAGGPFTDTQYF
TRBJ2-7 TRBV25-1 TRBD1 - TGTGCCACCCAGCATGGCAGACAGGGCTCCTACGAGCAGTACTTC CATQHGRQGSYEQYF
TRBJ1-2 TRBV27 - - TGTGCCAGCAGTTGGGGCGGGGGGGTCGAGGGCTATGGCTACACCTTC CASSWGGGVEGYGYTF
TRBJ1-1 TRBV4-2 TRBD1 - TGTGCCAGCAGCCCCACCACGGGGACAGGGGGCTATGTGAACACTGAAGCTTTCTTT CASSPTTGTGGYVNTEAFF
TRBJ1-5 TRBV5-6 - - TGTGCCAGCAGCTCTTCAACAGGTAATCAGCCCCAGCATTTT CASSSSTGNQPQHF
TRBJ2-1 TRBV19 - - TGTGCCAGTAGTATAGATCCTGGAGAGGGGAATGAGCAGTTCTTC CASSIDPGEGNEQFF
TRBJ2-5 TRBV7-9 - - TGTGCCAGCAGCCCACCCCCAGAGACCCAGTACTTC CASSPPPETQYF
TRBJ1-3 TRBV11-3 - - TGTGCCAGCAGCGTCGACGGCACCTCTGGAAACACCATATATTTT CASSVDGTSGNTIYF
TRBJ2-3 TRBV30 - once TGTGCCTGGAGTTTTCCCTTGAACGGGGATACGCAGTATTTT CAWSFPLNGDTQYF
TRBJ1-1 TRBV4-1 - - TGCGCCAGCAGCCCGGGCACAGGGATCATCAAATTT CASSPGTGIIKF
TRBJ2-1 TRBV6-5 - few TGTGCCAGCAGTTACTCGGAGGGGTATGAGCAGTTCTTC CASSYSEGYEQFF
TRBJ2-3 TRBV7-6 - - TGTGCCAGCAGCTTGTGGGCAGCCAGCACAGATACGCAGTATTTT CASSLWAASTDTQYF
TRBJ2-1 TRBV6-5 TRBD2 - TGTGCCAGCAGAGACTCTCCGGGACTAGCGGATGAGCAGTTCTTC CASRDSPGLADEQFF
TRBJ1-4 TRBV2 TRBD1 - TGTGCCAGCTCTATGGGGACAGGGAGTGAAAAACTGTTTTTT CASSMGTGSEKLFF
TRBJ2-2 TRBV13 - - TGTGCCAGCAGCGCAGAGAACACCGGGGAGCTGTTTTTT CASSAENTGELFF
TRBJ2-7 TRBV6-5 - - TGTGCCAGCACCCGTCAGGGGGGTTACGAGCAGTACTTC CASTRQGGYEQYF
TRBJ2-1 TRBV5-4 - - TGTGCCAGCAGCACGGGGCTTTTCAATGAGCAGTTCTTC CASSTGLFNEQFF
TRBJ1-5 TRBV30 - - TGTGCCTGGGGAGGAGAGAATAGCAATCAGCCCCAGCATTTT CAWGGENSNQPQHF
TRBJ1-6 TRBV29-1 TRBD1 once TGCAGCGATGAAGCCAGGACAGGGATTAATTCACCCCTCCACTTT CSDEARTGINSPLHF
TRBJ1-3 TRBV7-2 TRBD1 - TGTGCCAGCAGCTTAGTCCCAGGGGGGGACACTGGAAACACCATATATTTT CASSLVPGGDTGNTIYF
TRBJ2-1 TRBV29-1 TRBD2 - TGCAGCGTTTCTCACCGGGACTATTTAAATGAGCAGTTCTTC CSVSHRDYLNEQFF
TRBJ1-5 TRBV6-5 - once TGTGCCAGCAGTTATCGGTCAGGCAATCAGCCCCAGCATTTT CASSYRSGNQPQHF
TRBJ1-1 TRBV11-2 - - TGTGCCAGCAGCCCCCGGTGGAACACTGAAGCTTTCTTT CASSPRWNTEAFF
TRBJ2-7 TRBV5-6 TRBD1 - TGTGCCAGCAGCTTGGGTGGGACAGAGTTTAAGGGGCAGTACTTC CASSLGGTEFKGQYF
TRBJ2-7 TRBV29-1 - - TGCAGCGTTGATTGGCAGCCCAGGAGCTACGAGCAGTACTTC CSVDWQPRSYEQYF
TRBJ2-7 TRBV4-1 TRBD2 once TGCGCCAGCAGCCAAGGGACCCTAGCGGGAGTATCCTACGAGCAGTACTTC CASSQGTLAGVSYEQYF
TRBJ1-6 TRBV7-8 TRBD1 - TGTGCCAGCAGCTTGTGGACAGGGGGCTTGGATTCACCCCTCCACTTT CASSLWTGGLDSPLHF
TRBJ2-1 TRBV7-9 - - TGTGCCAGCAGTACAGGAAGCTCCTACAATGAGCAGTTCTTC CASSTGSSYNEQFF
TRBJ2-7 TRBV11-2 TRBD2 - TGTGCCAGCAGCTCCGGGGGGCCGGGCCTAGCGGGATGGGGCTACGAGCAGTACTTC CASSSGGPGLAGWGYEQYF
TRBJ2-1 TRBV27 - - TGTGCCAGCAGTTTAAATCCCTACAATGAGCAGTTCTTC CASSLNPYNEQFF
TRBJ1-1 TRBV4-3 TRBD1 - TGCGCCAGCAGCCAGTGGACAGGGGTAAACACTGAAGCTTTCTTT CASSQWTGVNTEAFF
TRBJ2-1 TRBV29-1 TRBD2 - TGCAGCGTTGAATGGGAGGGGCTAGCGGGATCCTACAATGAGCAGTTCTTC CSVEWEGLAGSYNEQFF
TRBJ1-2 TRBV10-3 - - TGTGCCATCAGTGAAGGCAACTATGGCTACACCTTC CAISEGNYGYTF
TRBJ1-2 TRBV29-1 TRBD1 - TGCAGCGCTCCGGGACAGGCCTCGGACTATGGCTACACCTTC CSAPGQASDYGYTF
TRBJ1-1 TRBV4-1 - - TGCGCCAGCAGCCAGGGTCCGAACACTGAAGCTTTCTTT CASSQGPNTEAFF
TRBJ2-5 TRBV5-4 - - TGTGCCAGCAGCATGTCAGGTCCCCAAGAGACCCAGTACTTC CASSMSGPQETQYF
TRBJ2-7 TRBV10-1 TRBD1 once TGCGCCAGCAGTGTATCAGGGGGCTTCGAGCAGTACTTC CASSVSGGFEQYF
TRBJ1-1 TRBV5-1 - once TGCGCCAGCAGCTTGGGACAGTTCCCGGCTCTACCTGAAGCTTTCTTT CASSLGQFPALPEAFF
TRBJ1-6 TRBV27 - - TGTGCCAGCAGTTTATTCGCTAGCTCCTATAATTCACCCCTCCACTTT CASSLFASSYNSPLHF
TRBJ2-7 TRBV5-4 - - TGTGCCAGCAGCTTCCGAGGGCACGCCTACGAGCAGTACTTC CASSFRGHAYEQYF
TRBJ2-5 TRBV28 - - TGTGCCAGCAGCCTACCCGGGACCCAGTACTTC CASSLPGTQYF